This T cell receptor (beta chain) was recorded in a study of regulatory T cells in long-lasting Graves disease. Study-level information: Over 5 years on antithyroid drugs plus positive TSH receptor antibodies marked Graves' disease as persistent.

The time point denotes: persistent/refractory GD, antithyroid drugs over 5 years with positive TRAb. There was RNA extracted from PBMCs, and the TCR library was made from it. This clonotype was seen more than once but under ten times. Its specificity is unknown. CDR3-region Arm-PCR and iRepertoire HTBI primers produced the TCR beta libraries. MiXCR, applied by TCRdb to the multiplex PCR reads, yields one record per CDR3 protein. The table records more than 650,000 distinct CDR3 sequences, 25% to 30% of them present only once. Regarding the study as a whole: Newly diagnosed Graves' patients had higher TCR diversity than persistent ones. Persistent patients had a count of shared public clonotypes (approximately 2,700) that exceeded that of new patients (966).

The specimen was peripheral blood mononuclear cells (PBMCs), collected when the disease was refractory, from a patient treated with antithyroid drugs. The sequence derives from a female donor with Graves disease.

CDR3 amino acids: CASSYSNSGLYEQYF. The CDR3 nucleotides are TGTGCCAGCAGTTACTCGAATTCCGGCCTCTACGAGCAGTACTTC. V and J are TRBV6-2 or TRBV6-3 and TRBJ2-7; no definite D call. Trimming took off 0 bases at V and 3 bases at J, with 12 bases between the two ends. CDR1 and CDR2 from the germline V gene are MNHEY and SVGEGT. The CDR3 loop spans 15 amino acids.